A single sample is the source of the 2 T cell receptor beta chains below, sequenced in a study of CD8 T cells in ankylosing spondylitis. TCRdb analysed the 5' RACE reads with MiXCR anew, one entry per CDR3 protein. This table holds 150,000 to 250,000 distinct CDR3 sequences, about 13% found once. The sequenced sample was blood, either unsorted or a sorted T cell fraction (not recorded which). These receptors all stem from a male donor with ankylosing spondylitis or in good health (not recorded which).

The chain couples TRBV5-1 to TRBJ2-3, with 13 positions matching TRBD2. Looked up from germline, CDR1 is SGHRS and CDR2 is YFSETQ. The CDR3 is 16 residues long. The trim removed 4 bases at V and 9 bases at J, leaving 11 bases unmatched. In nucleotides, the CDR3 is TGCGCCAGCAGCGGGACTAGCGGGACCGAATACCCCACGCAGTATTTT. Translating it yields CASSGTSGTEYPTQYF.

V usage is TRBV2 and J usage is TRBJ2-2; no clear D gene. V was pared by 6 bases and J by 0 bases, with 11 bases between. The CDR3 length is 15 residues. Germline V gives CDR1 SNHLY, CDR2 FYNNEI. The CDR3 sequence: CASRDGHSNTGELFF. In DNA form, the CDR3 reads TGTGCCAGCAGGGATGGGCACTCGAACACCGGGGAGCTGTTTTTT.